The present entry profiles one T cell receptor beta chain with its context. Its antigen is unidentified. The treatment: about 20 received Ad26.COV2.S at low or high dose, single or two shots; 5 received placebo; per-sample allocation not given. The study sampled participants on day 63 after the first vaccine or placebo injection. A Boston adult aged 18-55 years was the donor. These data belong to a study of Ad26.COV2.S vaccination and SARS-CoV-2 variants. About the research overall: Intramuscularly, Ad26.COV2.S was given either once or twice, 56 days apart.

General study points: The study found higher spike-specific TCR breadth in vaccine than placebo recipients.

Germline-derived CDR1 and CDR2 are LNHNV and YYDKDF (reference sequence). This CDR3 has 15 residues. V was cut by 3 bases and J by 3 bases, with 14 bases left in between. TCRdb keeps only in-frame clones here, not all; method: immunoSEQ multiplex PCR. The repertoire consists of hundreds of thousands of clones, with roughly 89% occurring once and the leading ten covering about 2.5%. The receptor was derived from a person aged 18-60 years who received the Ad26.COV2.S COVID-19 vaccine or a placebo. The sample was peripheral blood, taken in a trial of Ad26.COV2.S vaccine versus placebo. This chain joins TRBV15 and TRBJ1-2; maybe TRBD1 (5 bases). Here the CDR3 DNA reads TGTGCCACCAGCAGGGTTCAGGAAGGGGACTATGGCTACACCTTC. Amino acids: CATSRVQEGDYGYTF.